This TCR beta chain was sequenced during a study of blood T cell repertoires in COVID-19. Study in general: COVID-19 samples collected from the United States, Italy and Spain covered acute and convalescent phases. From T cells, B-cell-depleted T cells, or PBMCs came the material, which was cDNA or gDNA.

The CDR3 spans 17 residues. Germline CDR1 and CDR2: KGHDR and SFDVKD. The V and J ends lost 1 base and 6 bases respectively, with 18 bases between them. Seattle enrolled patients during active infection and tracked them longitudinally. Authors' processing steps: Reference gene primer amplification in the assay estimated nucleated cell counts. The protocol was immunoSEQ multiplex PCR, while the TCRdb copy is restricted to in-frame clones and leaves out a portion. V and J calls and clone size come straight from that table; D and trimming were deduced from the DNA. Altogether roughly 290,000 clones are present, about nine tenths being singletons, with the ten largest covering nearly 7%.

Input material: peripheral blood. The V and J genes are TRBV24-1 and TRBJ2-1, with D possibly TRBD2 on 6 matching bases. This TCR came from a woman between 25 and 40 years old with COVID-19, enrolled during active disease. CDR3 amino acids: CATSDFSGQAKSNEQFF. The CDR3 DNA is TGTGCCACCAGTGATTTTAGCGGCCAAGCGAAGAGCAATGAGCAGTTCTTC.